This entry concerns a single T cell receptor beta chain. Its antigen is not identified. Germline values: CDR1 SGHNT, CDR2 YYREEE (reference sequence). The length of the CDR3 is 15 residues. The V end was cut by 4 bases, the J end by 8 bases, with 19 bases between. Some clones are missing from TCRdb's copy, which holds only in-frame ones; the method was immunoSEQ multiplex PCR. The sample consists of a few million clones, 92% of them appearing once. The sample originates from a study of shared clonotypes between healthy human individuals. Study observations and caveats: What naive subsets generally showed was a larger estimated richness than memory subsets showed.

The V gene is TRBV5-4, the J gene TRBJ2-1, with D possibly TRBD1 on 6 matching bases. The clonotype originates from a man aged 18 to 29 in good health. Some clones in this sample may be carry-over from other donors' samples. Sample: naive CD4+ T cells from PBMCs. This sample's subset: CD45RA+ positively selected. CDR3 amino acids: CASSPGTRGMDEQFF. In DNA, the CDR3 is TGTGCCAGCAGCCCCGGGACAAGGGGCATGGATGAGCAGTTCTTC.